This T cell receptor beta chain was recovered during a study of cytomegalovirus exposure and HLA in healthy donors. Study summary: In an early release, HLA-typed donors contributed some 80 million unique TCR sequences. Study outcomes and limitations: Versus the approximately 720-donor mean, an Asian-associated ancestry cluster reportedly showed fewer N-insertions in a later analysis.

As for this clone: What it binds is not known.

CDR3 length: 16 residues. The V gene lost 4 bases and the J gene lost 4 bases, with 18 bases spanning the gap. Germline V gene data show CDR1 as SGHRS and CDR2 as YFSETQ. 60 Vbeta and 13 Jbeta primers were used in PCR. Libraries were prepared by immunoSEQ multiplex PCR; TCRdb keeps only in-frame clonotypes and omits some of them. The sample has some 190,000 clones, 65% to 85% seen once. The sample was PBMCs. V gene TRBV5-1 combines with J gene TRBJ1-3; the D is unclear. This clonotype was sampled from a woman aged 18 to 35 in good health and CMV-seronegative. As DNA, the CDR3 is TGCGCCAGCAGCGCAGCGCCAGGACTAGGGGGAAACACCATATATTTT. Translated, it gives CASSAAPGLGGNTIYF.